The present entry profiles one T cell receptor beta chain with its context. This specimen belongs to a study of shared T cell receptors in the human thymus. With 7 bases clipped from V and 4 bases from J, the junction kept 13 bases outside the gene matches. Germline V CDR1 and CDR2: SQVTM, ANQGSEA. The CDR3 is made up of 14 amino acids. The table came from immunoSEQ multiplex PCR; TCRdb's copy has only in-frame clones and leaves some out. The sample includes roughly 500,000 clones, 75% to 80% of them seen just once. A further study also used this sample, focusing on human thymus T cells. Per that paper: Each of the donors was a healthy Finnish infant who was undergoing open corrective cardiac surgery for congenital heart defects. Within thymic and blood repertoires, V and J gene usage appeared to be biased. Related work found strong thymic repertoire overlap between unrelated individuals.

The source is a boy in the first two years of life with a congenital heart defect. Material for sequencing was thymocytes. This chain links TRBV29-1 with TRBJ2-7, with 7 bases that match TRBD1. The CDR3 DNA reads as TGCAGCGCCTCCGAGGGCAGGGGGTGGTACGAGCAGTACTTC. It translates to CSASEGRGWYEQYF.